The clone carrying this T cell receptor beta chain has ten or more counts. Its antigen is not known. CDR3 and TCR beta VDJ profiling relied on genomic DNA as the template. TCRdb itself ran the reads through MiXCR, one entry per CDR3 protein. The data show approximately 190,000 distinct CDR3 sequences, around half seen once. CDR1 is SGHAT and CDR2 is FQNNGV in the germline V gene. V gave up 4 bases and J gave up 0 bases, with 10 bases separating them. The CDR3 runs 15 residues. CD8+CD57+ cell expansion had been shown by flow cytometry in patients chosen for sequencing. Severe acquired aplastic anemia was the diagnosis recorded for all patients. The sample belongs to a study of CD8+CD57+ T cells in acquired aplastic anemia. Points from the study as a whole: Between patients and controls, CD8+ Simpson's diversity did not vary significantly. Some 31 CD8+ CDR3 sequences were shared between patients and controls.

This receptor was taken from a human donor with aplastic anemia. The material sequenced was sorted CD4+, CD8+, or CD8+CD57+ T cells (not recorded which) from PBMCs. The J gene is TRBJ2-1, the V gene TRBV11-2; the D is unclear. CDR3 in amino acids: CASSWRRASYNEQFF. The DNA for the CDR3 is TGTGCCAGCAGCTGGCGACGCGCCTCCTACAATGAGCAGTTCTTC.